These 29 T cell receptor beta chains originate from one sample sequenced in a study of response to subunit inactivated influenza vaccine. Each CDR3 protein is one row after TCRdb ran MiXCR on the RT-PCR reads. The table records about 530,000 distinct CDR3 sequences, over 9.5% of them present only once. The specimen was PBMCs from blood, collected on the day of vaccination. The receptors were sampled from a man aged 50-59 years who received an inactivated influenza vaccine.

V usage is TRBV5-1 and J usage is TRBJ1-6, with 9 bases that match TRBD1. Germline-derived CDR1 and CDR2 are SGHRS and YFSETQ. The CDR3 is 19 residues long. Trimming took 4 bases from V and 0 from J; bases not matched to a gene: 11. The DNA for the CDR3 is TGCGCCAGCAGCCTCATCCCGGGACAGGGTACCTCCTATAATTCACCCCTCCACTTT. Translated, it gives CASSLIPGQGTSYNSPLHF.

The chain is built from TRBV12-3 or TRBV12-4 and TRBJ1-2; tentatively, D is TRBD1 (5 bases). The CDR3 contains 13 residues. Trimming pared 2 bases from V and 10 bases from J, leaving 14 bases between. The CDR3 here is CASSLRGKVSYTF. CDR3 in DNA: TGTGCCAGCAGTTTAAGGGGAAAGGTTTCCTACACCTTC.

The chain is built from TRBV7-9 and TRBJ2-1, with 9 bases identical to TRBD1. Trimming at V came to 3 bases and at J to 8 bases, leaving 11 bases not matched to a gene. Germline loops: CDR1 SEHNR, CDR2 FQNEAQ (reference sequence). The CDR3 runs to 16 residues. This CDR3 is CASSLAYWTGVDEQFF. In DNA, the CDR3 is TGTGCCAGCAGCTTGGCTTATTGGACAGGGGTCGATGAGCAGTTCTTC.

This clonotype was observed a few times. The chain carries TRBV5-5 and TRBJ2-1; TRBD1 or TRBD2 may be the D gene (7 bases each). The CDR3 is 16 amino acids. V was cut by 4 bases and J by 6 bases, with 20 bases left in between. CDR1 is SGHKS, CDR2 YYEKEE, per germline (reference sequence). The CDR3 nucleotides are TGTGCCAGCAGCCTTTACAGGGGAGGGAAGTCCAATGAGCAGTTCTTC. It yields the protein CASSLYRGGKSNEQFF.

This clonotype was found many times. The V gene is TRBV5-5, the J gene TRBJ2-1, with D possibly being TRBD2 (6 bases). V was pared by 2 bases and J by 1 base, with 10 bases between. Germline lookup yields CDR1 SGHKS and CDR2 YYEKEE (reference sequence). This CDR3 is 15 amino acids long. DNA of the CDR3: TGTGCCAGCAGCTTTACGGGAGATTCCTACAATGAGCAGTTCTTC. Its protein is CASSFTGDSYNEQFF.

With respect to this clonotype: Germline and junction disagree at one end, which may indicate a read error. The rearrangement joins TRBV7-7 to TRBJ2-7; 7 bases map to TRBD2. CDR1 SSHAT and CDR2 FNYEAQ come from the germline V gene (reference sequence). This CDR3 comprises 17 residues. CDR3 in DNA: TGTGCTAGCAGCTTCCAGTTTGACGTACTAGCGTTTCACGAGCAGTACTTC. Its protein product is CASSFQFDVLAFHEQYF.

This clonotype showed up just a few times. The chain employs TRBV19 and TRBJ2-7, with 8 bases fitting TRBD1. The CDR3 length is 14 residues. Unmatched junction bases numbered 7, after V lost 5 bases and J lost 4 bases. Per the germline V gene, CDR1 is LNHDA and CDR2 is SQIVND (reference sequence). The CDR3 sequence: CASSHRTGQYEQYF. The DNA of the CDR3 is TGTGCCAGTAGTCACCGGACAGGGCAGTACGAGCAGTACTTC.

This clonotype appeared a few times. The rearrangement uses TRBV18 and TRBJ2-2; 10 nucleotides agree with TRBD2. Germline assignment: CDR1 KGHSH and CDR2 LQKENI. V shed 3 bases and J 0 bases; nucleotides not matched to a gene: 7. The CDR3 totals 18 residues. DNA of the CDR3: TGTGCCAGCTCACCGTCGTACCTAGCGGGAGCGAACACCGGGGAGCTGTTTTTT. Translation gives CASSPSYLAGANTGELFF. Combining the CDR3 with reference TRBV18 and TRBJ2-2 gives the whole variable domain NAGVMQNPRHLVRRRGQEARLRCSPMKGHSHVYWYRQLPEEGLKFMVYLQKENIIDESGMPKERFSAEFPKEGPSILRIQQVVRGDSAAYFCASSPSYLAGANTGELFFGEGSRLTVL.

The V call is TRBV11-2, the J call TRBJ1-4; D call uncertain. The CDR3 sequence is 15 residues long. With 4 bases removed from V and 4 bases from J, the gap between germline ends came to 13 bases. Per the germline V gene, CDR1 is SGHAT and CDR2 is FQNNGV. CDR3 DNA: TGTGCCAGCAGCTCTCTTGGGCTAAATAATGAAAAACTGTTTTTT. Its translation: CASSSLGLNNEKLFF.

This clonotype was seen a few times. CDR3 amino acids: CASSESISQPQHF. As DNA, the CDR3 is TGCGCCAGCAGTGAGTCGATTTCCCAGCCCCAGCATTTT. The chain employs TRBV10-2 and TRBJ1-5; D not certain. V lost 0 bases, J lost 7 bases, and 7 bases lay in between. The CDR3 loop spans 13 amino acids. Germline CDR1 reads WSHSY; CDR2 reads SAAADI.

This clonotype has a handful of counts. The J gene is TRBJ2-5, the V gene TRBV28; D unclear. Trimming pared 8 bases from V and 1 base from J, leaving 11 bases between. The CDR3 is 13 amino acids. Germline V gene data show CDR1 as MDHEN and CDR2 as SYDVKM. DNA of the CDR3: TGTGCCAGCCTTGGTTGGGCCCAAGAGACCCAGTACTTC. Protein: CASLGWAQETQYF. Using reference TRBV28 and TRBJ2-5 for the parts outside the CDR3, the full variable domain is DVKVTQSSRYLVKRTGEKVFLECVQDMDHENMFWYRQDPGLGLRLIYFSYDVKMKEKGDIPEGYSVSREKKERFSLILESASTNQTSMYLCASLGWAQETQYFGPGTRLLVL.

CDR3 DNA sequence: TGTGCCAGCAGCTCGTACGATCAGGTCAACTCCTACGAGCAGTACTTC. It translates to CASSSYDQVNSYEQYF. The chain carries TRBV11-2 and TRBJ2-7, with unresolved D. The CDR3 is 16 amino acids. V was shortened by 4 bases and J by 0 bases, with 16 bases between the two germline ends. CDR1 is SGHAT, CDR2 FQNNGV, per germline.

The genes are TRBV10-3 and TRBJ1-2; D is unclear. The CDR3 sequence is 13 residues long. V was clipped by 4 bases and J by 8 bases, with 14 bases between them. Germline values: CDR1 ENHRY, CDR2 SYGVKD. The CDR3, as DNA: TGTGCCATCAGTGCCGAGGTGTTGAGGGGCTACACCTTC. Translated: CAISAEVLRGYTF.

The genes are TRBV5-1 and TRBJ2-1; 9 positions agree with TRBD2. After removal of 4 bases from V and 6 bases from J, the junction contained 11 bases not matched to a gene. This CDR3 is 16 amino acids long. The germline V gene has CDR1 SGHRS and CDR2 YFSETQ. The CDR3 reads CASSPLGAGGVNEQFF. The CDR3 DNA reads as TGCGCCAGCAGCCCCCTGGGAGCGGGAGGAGTCAATGAGCAGTTCTTC.

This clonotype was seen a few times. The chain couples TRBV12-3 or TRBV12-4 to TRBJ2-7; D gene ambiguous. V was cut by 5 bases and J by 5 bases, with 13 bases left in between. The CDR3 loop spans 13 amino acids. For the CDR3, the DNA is TGTGCCAGCAGTCTTTCAGCGTACAACGAGCAGTACTTC. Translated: CASSLSAYNEQYF.

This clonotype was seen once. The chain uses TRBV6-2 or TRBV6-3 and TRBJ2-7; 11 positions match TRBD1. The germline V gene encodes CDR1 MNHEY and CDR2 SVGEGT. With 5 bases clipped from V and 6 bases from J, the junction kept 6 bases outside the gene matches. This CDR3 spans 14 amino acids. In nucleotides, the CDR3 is TGTGCCAGCAGTCTACGGACAGGGGGCGCCGAGCAGTACTTC. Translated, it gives CASSLRTGGAEQYF.

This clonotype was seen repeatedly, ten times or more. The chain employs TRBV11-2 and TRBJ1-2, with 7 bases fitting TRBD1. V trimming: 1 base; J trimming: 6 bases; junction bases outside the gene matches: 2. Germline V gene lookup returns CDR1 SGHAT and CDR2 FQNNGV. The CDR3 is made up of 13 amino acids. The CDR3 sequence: CASSLAGGDGYTF. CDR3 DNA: TGTGCCAGCAGCTTAGCAGGGGGTGATGGCTACACCTTC.

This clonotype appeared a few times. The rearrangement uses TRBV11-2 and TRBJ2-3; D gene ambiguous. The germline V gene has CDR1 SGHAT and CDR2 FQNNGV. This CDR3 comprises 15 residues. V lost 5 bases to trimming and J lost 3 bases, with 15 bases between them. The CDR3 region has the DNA TGTGCCAGCAGCCTCCGAAAAACAAGGACAGATACGCAGTATTTT. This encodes CASSLRKTRTDTQYF.

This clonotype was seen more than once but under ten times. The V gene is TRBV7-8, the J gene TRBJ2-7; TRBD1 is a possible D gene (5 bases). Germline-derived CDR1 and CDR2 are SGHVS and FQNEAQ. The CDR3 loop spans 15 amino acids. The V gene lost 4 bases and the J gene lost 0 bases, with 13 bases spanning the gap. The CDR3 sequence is CASSSQTGGSYEQYF. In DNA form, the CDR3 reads TGTGCCAGCAGCTCCCAAACAGGCGGCTCCTACGAGCAGTACTTC.

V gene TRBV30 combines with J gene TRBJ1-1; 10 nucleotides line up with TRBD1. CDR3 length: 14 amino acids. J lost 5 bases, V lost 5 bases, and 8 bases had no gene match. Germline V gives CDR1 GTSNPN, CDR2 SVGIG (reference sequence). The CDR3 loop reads CAWASGQGFTEAFF. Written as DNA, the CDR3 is TGTGCCTGGGCCTCGGGACAGGGGTTTACTGAAGCTTTCTTT. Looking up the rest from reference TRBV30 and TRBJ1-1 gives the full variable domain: SQTIHQWPATLVQPVGSPLSLECTVEGTSNPNLYWYRQAAGRGLQLLFYSVGIGQISSEVPQNLSASRPQDRQFILSSKKLLLSDSGFYLCAWASGQGFTEAFFGQGTRLTVV.

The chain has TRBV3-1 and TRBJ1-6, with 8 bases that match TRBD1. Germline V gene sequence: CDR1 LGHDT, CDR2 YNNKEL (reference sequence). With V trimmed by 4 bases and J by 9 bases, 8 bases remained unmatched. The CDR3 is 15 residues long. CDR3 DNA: TGTGCCAGCAGCCTAGGACAGGGAGTAGGTTCACCCCTCCACTTT. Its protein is CASSLGQGVGSPLHF.

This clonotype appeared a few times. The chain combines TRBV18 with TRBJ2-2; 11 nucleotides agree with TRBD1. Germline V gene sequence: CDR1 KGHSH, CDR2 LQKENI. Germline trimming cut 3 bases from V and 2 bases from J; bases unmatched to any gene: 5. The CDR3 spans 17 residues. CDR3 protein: CASSPPGQGANTGELFF. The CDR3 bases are TGTGCCAGCTCACCTCCCGGACAGGGGGCAAACACCGGGGAGCTGTTTTTT.

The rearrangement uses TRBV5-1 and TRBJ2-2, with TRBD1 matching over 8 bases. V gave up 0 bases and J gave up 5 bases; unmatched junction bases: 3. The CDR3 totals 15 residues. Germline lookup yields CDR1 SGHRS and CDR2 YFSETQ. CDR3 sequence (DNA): TGCGCCAGCAGCTTGGCGACAGGGGTAACCGGGGAGCTGTTTTTT. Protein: CASSLATGVTGELFF. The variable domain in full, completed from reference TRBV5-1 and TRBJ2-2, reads KAGVTQTPRYLIKTRGQQVTLSCSPISGHRSVSWYQQTPGQGLQFLFEYFSETQRNKGNFPGRFSGRQFSNSRSEMNVSTLELGDSALYLCASSLATGVTGELFFGEGSRLTVL.

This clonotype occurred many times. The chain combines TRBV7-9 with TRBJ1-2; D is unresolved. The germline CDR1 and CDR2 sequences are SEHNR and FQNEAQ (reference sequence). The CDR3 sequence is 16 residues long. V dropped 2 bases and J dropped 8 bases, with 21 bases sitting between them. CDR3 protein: CASSLTGQPITGGYTF. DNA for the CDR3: TGTGCCAGCAGCTTAACCGGCCAACCTATAACCGGGGGCTACACCTTC.

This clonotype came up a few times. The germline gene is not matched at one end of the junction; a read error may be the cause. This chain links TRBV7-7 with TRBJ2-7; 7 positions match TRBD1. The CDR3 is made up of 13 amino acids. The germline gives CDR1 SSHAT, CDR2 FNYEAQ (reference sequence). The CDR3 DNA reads TGTGCTAGCAGCTTAGAACGACAGGGACGGCAGTACTTC. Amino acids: CASSLERQGRQYF. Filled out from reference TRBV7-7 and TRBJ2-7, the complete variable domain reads GAGVSQSPRYKVTKRGQDVTLRCDPISSHATLYWYQQALGQGPEFLTYFNYEAQPDKSGLPSDRFSAERPEGSISTLTIQRTEQRDSAMYRCASSLERQGRQYFGPGTRLTVT.

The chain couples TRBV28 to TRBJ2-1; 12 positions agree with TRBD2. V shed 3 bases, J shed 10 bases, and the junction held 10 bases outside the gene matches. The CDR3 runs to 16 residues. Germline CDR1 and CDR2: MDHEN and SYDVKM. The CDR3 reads CASSFMQTSGSPEQFF. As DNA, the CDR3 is TGTGCCAGCAGTTTCATGCAGACTAGCGGGAGTCCCGAGCAGTTCTTC.

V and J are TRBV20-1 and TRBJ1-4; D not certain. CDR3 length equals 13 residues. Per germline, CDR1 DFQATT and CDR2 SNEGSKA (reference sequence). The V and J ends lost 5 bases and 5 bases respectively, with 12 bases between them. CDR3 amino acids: CSADTGLNEKLFF. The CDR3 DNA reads TGCAGTGCTGACACCGGTTTAAATGAAAAACTGTTTTTT.

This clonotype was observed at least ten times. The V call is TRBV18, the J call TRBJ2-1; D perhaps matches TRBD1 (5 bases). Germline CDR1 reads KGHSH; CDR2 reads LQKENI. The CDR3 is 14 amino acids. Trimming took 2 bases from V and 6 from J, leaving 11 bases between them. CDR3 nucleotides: TGTGCCAGCTCACCAAAACACAGGAGCAATGAGCAGTTCTTC. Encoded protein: CASSPKHRSNEQFF.

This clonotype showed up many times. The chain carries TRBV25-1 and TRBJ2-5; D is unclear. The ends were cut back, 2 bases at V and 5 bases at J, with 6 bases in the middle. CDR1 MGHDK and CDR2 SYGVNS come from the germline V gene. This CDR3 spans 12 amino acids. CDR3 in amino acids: CASSEVPETQYF. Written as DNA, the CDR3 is TGTGCCAGCAGTGAAGTTCCGGAGACCCAGTACTTC.